The rows below give T cell receptor beta chains drawn from one sample of a study of T cell repertoires in cytomegalovirus infection. These TCRs' antigens remain unknown. A single record per CDR3 protein comes from TCRdb applying MiXCR to the reads. The sample gives about 770,000 distinct CDR3 sequences, just under 30% of which show up once; approximately 14% is in the top ten. The sample consisted of cultured CD8+ T cells from PBMCs, taken from culture after CMV antigen stimulation. The origin of the receptors is a human donor in good health (CMV status not recorded). Some clones in this sample may be carry-over from other donors' samples. CDR3s include the opening cysteine and the closing phenylalanine or tryptophan. D genes are given only for firm matches. Size tells how often a clone was seen (once, few, many) or the class of an expanded clone, and some rows leave it out.

clone_size j_call v_call d_call cdr3_nt cdr3_aa
. TRBJ1-2 TRBV7-9 . TGTGCCAGCAGCTTAGCTACCCATAATCCGGGCTACACCTTC CASSLATHNPGYTF
. TRBJ2-3 TRBV6-6 . TGTGCCAGCAGACCCCCTACCTGGGGGCCCCTAACAGATACGCAGTATTTT CASRPPTWGPLTDTQYF
many TRBJ1-6 TRBV12-5 . TGTGCTAGTGGTTGGGGGACATCTAATTCACCCCTCCACTTT CASGWGTSNSPLHF
. TRBJ1-2 TRBV27 . TGTGCCAGCAGTTTATCGGCATCCGGGAGACCTCATGGCTACACCTTC CASSLSASGRPHGYTF
many TRBJ1-1 TRBV6-5 TRBD1 TGTGCCAGCAACTGCACAGGGGGCAGTCCCATGAACACTGAAGCTTTCTTT CASNCTGGSPMNTEAFF
. TRBJ1-1 TRBV12-3/TRBV12-4 . TGTGCCAGCAGCCAGATCGGGGAAGCTTTCTTT CASSQIGEAFF
few TRBJ1-2 TRBV25-1 . TGTGCCAGCAGTGAATATTTTCAGGACAAGCAAGGTGGCTACACCTTC CASSEYFQDKQGGYTF
. TRBJ2-1 TRBV19 TRBD1 TGTGCCAGTAGGATGGACAGGGCGGACAATGAGCAGTTCTTC CASRMDRADNEQFF
many TRBJ1-1 TRBV24-1 TRBD1 TGTGCCACCAGTGATCAGGGGGGGGGCACTGAAGCTTTCTTT CATSDQGGGTEAFF
many TRBJ1-5 TRBV13 TRBD1 TGTGCCAGCAGCTTAGGAGGCAGGGGGCGCCCGGATCAGCCCCAGCATTTT CASSLGGRGRPDQPQHF
. TRBJ1-6 TRBV10-3 TRBD1 TGTGCCATCAGTGAGCCAGGACAGGGGCGGAAAGTCGGTGCTTCACCCCTCCACTTT CAISEPGQGRKVGASPLHF
. TRBJ2-7 TRBV2 . TGTGCCAGTTTGGACAAATCCTACGAGCAGTACTTC CASLDKSYEQYF
few TRBJ2-2 TRBV7-4 TRBD1 TGTGCCAGCAGTTCAATTCCGGGACAGGGAATTTTCGGGGAGCTGTTTTTT CASSSIPGQGIFGELFF
. TRBJ1-1 TRBV27 . TGTGCCAGCAGTTTTACGCAGGGAACGTTACATGAAGCTTTCTTT CASSFTQGTLHEAFF
few TRBJ1-1 TRBV28 . TGTGCCAGCAGTTTGTTCCGGGGGGCAACTGAAGCTTTCTTT CASSLFRGATEAFF
. TRBJ2-1 TRBV5-5 TRBD1 TGTGCCAGCAGTTTTTCGGGACAGGGAGCCTGGGAGGCCTACAATGAGCAGTTCTTC CASSFSGQGAWEAYNEQFF